This T cell receptor beta chain appears in the sequencing data of a study of OX40 agonist ivuxolimab in advanced cancers. Study overall: A diagnosis of hepatocellular carcinoma, melanoma, renal cell or head and neck cancer was present in dose-escalation patients. Study-wide points: The study observed clonal expansion of CD4+ and CD8+ blood T cells by week 6 at 0.1 to 3.0 mg/kg. Part of the nonresponder group also had normalized T-cell clonal expansion that was low.

V was trimmed by 7 bases and J by 1 base, leaving 13 bases between them. The CDR3 sequence is 14 residues long. Germline V gene sequence: CDR1 SNHLY, CDR2 FYNNEI. With regard to this clone: Its antigen is still unknown.

TCRdb keeps only in-frame clones here, not all; method: immunoSEQ multiplex PCR. The sample contains under 60,000 clones, around 89% of which appear only once. Source: CD4+ or CD8+ T cells sorted from blood, taken in a trial of the OX40 agonist ivuxolimab. The receptor's source is an adult with an advanced solid tumor such as melanoma, head and neck, liver or kidney cancer. The V call is TRBV2, the J call TRBJ2-5, with D possibly TRBD2 on 5 matching bases. The CDR3 spells CASKEVGIQETQYF. The CDR3 DNA sequence: TGTGCCAGCAAGGAGGTCGGGATCCAAGAGACCCAGTACTTC. The full variable domain, completed using reference TRBV2 and TRBJ2-5, is EPEVTQTPSHQVTQMGQEVILRCVPISNHLYFYWYRQILGQKVEFLVSFYNNEISEKSEIFDDQFSVERPDGSNFTLKIRSTKLEDSAMYFCASKEVGIQETQYFGPGTRLLVL.